These T cell receptor beta chains were read from a single sample in a study of cytomegalovirus exposure and HLA in healthy donors. Clones were sequenced by immunoSEQ multiplex PCR, and TCRdb holds only the in-frame ones, with some missing. Among around 170,000 clones listed, about 80% were seen once. Sequencing was carried out using PBMCs. These receptors all come from a man between 18 and 29 years old in good health and CMV-seronegative. Each CDR3 is given with its conserved first and last residue. A D gene is named only where the DNA matches it firmly. Clone size is not always given. Where it is, it says once, few, many or a class for expanded clones.

TRBJ2-1 | few | TRBV2 | . | TGTGCCAGCAGTGGTAACAATGAGCAGTTCTTC | CASSGNNEQFF
TRBJ2-7 | . | TRBV5-6 | . | TGTGCCAGCAGCTTGGTCGGGGATCAGAGCTTGGGGCAGTACTTC | CASSLVGDQSLGQYF
TRBJ1-2 | . | TRBV7-9 | TRBD1 | TGTGCCAGCAGCCCAGGACAGGCCCACGTTGGGGGCTACACCTTC | CASSPGQAHVGGYTF
TRBJ2-1 | . | TRBV7-8 | . | TGTGCCAGCAGCTTATGGAGATCACTGGAACATGAGCAGTTCTTC | CASSLWRSLEHEQFF
TRBJ2-3 | . | TRBV5-1 | . | TGCGCCAGCAGCTTGGATCCCCTCGGAGCTAGCACAGATACGCAGTATTTT | CASSLDPLGASTDTQYF
TRBJ2-7 | . | TRBV7-2 | . | TGTGCCAGCAGCTTGTACAGGGCTGAGCAGTACTTC | CASSLYRAEQYF
TRBJ1-1 | . | TRBV27 | TRBD1 | TGTGCCAGCAGGCGACAGGGGAACACTGAAGCTTTCTTT | CASRRQGNTEAFF
TRBJ2-1 | few | TRBV15 | TRBD2 | TGTGCCACCAGCAGATTCCTAGCGGGGGAGGACAATGAGCAGTTCTTC | CATSRFLAGEDNEQFF
TRBJ2-1 | few | TRBV9 | TRBD2 | TGTGCCAGCAGCCTTTCCGGGACTAGCGGGTACAATGAGCAGTTCTTC | CASSLSGTSGYNEQFF
TRBJ2-3 | . | TRBV7-6 | . | TGTGCCAGCAGCTTAGGCACGCGGGCCAGAAGCACAGATACGCAGTATTTT | CASSLGTRARSTDTQYF
TRBJ2-5 | . | TRBV6-5 | . | TGTGCCAGCAGTTACCAACCCGGGGGAGTAGAGACCCAGTACTTC | CASSYQPGGVETQYF
TRBJ2-3 | . | TRBV7-9 | TRBD2 | TGTGCCAGCAGCGTAAAGAGCGGGAACACAGATACGCAGTATTTT | CASSVKSGNTDTQYF
TRBJ2-7 | . | TRBV6-5 | . | TGTGCCAGCAGTTACTCGAGGTGGTCGGACGAGCAGTACTTC | CASSYSRWSDEQYF
TRBJ1-1 | . | TRBV10-3 | TRBD1 | TGTGCCATCAGGGAGGGGGGCCAGGGGGATGAGAACACTGAAGCTTTCTTT | CAIREGGQGDENTEAFF
TRBJ1-1 | . | TRBV29-1 | TRBD1 | TGCAGCGCGCACCCGTCGACAGGGGGAGCTTTCTTT | CSAHPSTGGAFF
TRBJ2-5 | . | TRBV7-8 | TRBD2 | TGTGCCAGCAGCCACGACGGAGCGGGAGTTGAGACCCAGTACTTC | CASSHDGAGVETQYF
TRBJ1-1 | . | TRBV19 | . | TGTGCCAGTAGTCCGGACAGTCGAGGGATCACTGAAGCTTTCTTT | CASSPDSRGITEAFF
TRBJ2-7 | . | TRBV27 | TRBD2 | TGTGCCAGCAGTCTGACTAGCGGGGGCTCCTACGAGCAGTACTTC | CASSLTSGGSYEQYF
TRBJ2-3 | . | TRBV5-4 | . | TGTGCCAGCAGCAAGATGGGGACTCCCGGCTTTAAAGATACGCAGTATTTT | CASSKMGTPGFKDTQYF
TRBJ2-5 | . | TRBV5-1 | TRBD2 | TGCGCCAGCAGCTTGAACGAAATAGCGGGGGGGTCTGAGACCCAGTACTTC | CASSLNEIAGGSETQYF
TRBJ2-7 | . | TRBV15 | TRBD1 | TGTGCCACCAGCAGGGACAGGGGAGGATACGAGCAGTACTTC | CATSRDRGGYEQYF
TRBJ2-5 | few | TRBV10-3 | TRBD2 | TGTGCCATCAGTGGGACTAGCGGGAGATTAGAGACCCAGTACTTC | CAISGTSGRLETQYF
TRBJ1-4 | . | TRBV6-5 | . | TGTGCCAGCAGACCAGCGGGGGGTGGCCCAGAAAAACTGTTTTTT | CASRPAGGGPEKLFF
TRBJ2-2 | few | TRBV7-8 | . | TGTGCCAGCAGCCCATCGGGGGGACACCAAAACACCGGGGAGCTGTTTTTT | CASSPSGGHQNTGELFF
TRBJ1-1 | . | TRBV27 | . | TGTGCCAGCAGGCTAAACGAGGAGTTGCCGAACACTGAAGCTTCCTTT | CASRLNEELPNTEASF
TRBJ1-1 | few | TRBV6-1 | . | TGTGCCAGCGCGGTAGTGCGGAACACTGAAGCTTTCTTT | CASAVVRNTEAFF
TRBJ2-7 | few | TRBV21-1 | . | TGTGCCAGCAGGGTACCAGGGCGCCACGAGCAGTACTTC | CASRVPGRHEQYF
TRBJ2-1 | . | TRBV4-1 | TRBD2 | TGCGCCAGCAGCATACTAGCGGGAGTGGGGAATGAGCAGTTCTTC | CASSILAGVGNEQFF
TRBJ2-1 | . | TRBV11-3 | TRBD1 | TGTGCCAGCAGCACCGGACAGGGGACGAGCTACAATGAGCAGTTCTTC | CASSTGQGTSYNEQFF